This TCR beta chain originates from a study of regulatory T cells in long-lasting Graves disease. Arm-PCR with iRepertoire HTBI primers amplified the CDR3 regions for these TCR beta libraries. TCRdb re-called the multiplex PCR reads with MiXCR, one entry per CDR3 protein. The repertoire holds over 400,000 distinct CDR3 sequences, 14% seen once, with approximately 17% in the top ten. Regarding time point: newly diagnosed GD, antithyroid drugs for less than 3 months. Construction of the TCR library relied on RNA isolated from PBMCs. There are many counts of this clonotype. The same specimen was also included in a second study, on T cells in Graves' hyperthyroidism and ophthalmopathy.

Here the sequenced sample was peripheral blood mononuclear cells (PBMCs), taken at new diagnosis, from a patient treated with antithyroid drugs. The receptor comes from a woman in her 50s with Graves disease.

The CDR3 region has the DNA TGTGCCAGCAGTTACTCGCAGGGGCTCAATCAGCCCCAGCATTTT. Its translation is CASSYSQGLNQPQHF. The chain is built from TRBV6-2 or TRBV6-3 and TRBJ1-5, with D perhaps matching TRBD1 (6 bases). From germline, CDR1 is MNHEY and CDR2 SVGEGT. CDR3 length equals 15 residues. V was clipped by 0 bases and J by 3 bases, with 9 bases between them.